Listed below are T cell receptor beta chains from one sample, sequenced in a study of long-term antiretroviral therapy in people with HIV. The table came from immunoSEQ multiplex PCR; TCRdb's copy has only in-frame clones and leaves some out. The sample gives over 30,000 clones, around 97% of which show up once; about 2.9% is in the top ten. This specimen was unsorted PBMCs, taken 6.9 years after starting antiretroviral therapy. These receptors all stem from a man aged 30 to 39 with HIV. CDR3s include the opening cysteine and the closing phenylalanine or tryptophan. A D gene is named only where the DNA matches it firmly. Clone size is stated in some rows and not others, as once, few, many or a class when expanded.

V: TRBV30; size: .; D: .; J: TRBJ1-1; DNA: TGTGCCTGGAGGAGGAAAGGGGCGGGGTCGGAGAACACTGAAGCTTTCTTT; CDR3: CAWRRKGAGSENTEAFF
V: TRBV6-6; size: .; D: .; J: TRBJ1-5; DNA: TGTGCCAGCAGTCTAGAGGTTCAGCCCCAGCATTTT; CDR3: CASSLEVQPQHF
V: TRBV7-2; size: .; D: .; J: TRBJ2-5; DNA: TGTGCCAGCAGTCTAGACAGACAAGAGACCCAGTACTTC; CDR3: CASSLDRQETQYF
V: TRBV7-2; size: .; D: .; J: TRBJ2-2; DNA: TGTGCCAGCAGCTTAGGCCCCCGGGTTGAGACCGGGGAGCTGTTTTTT; CDR3: CASSLGPRVETGELFF
V: TRBV15; size: .; D: .; J: TRBJ2-1; DNA: TGTGCCACCAGCCCATCAGCCCATATGAATGAGCAGTTCTTC; CDR3: CATSPSAHMNEQFF
V: TRBV7-8; size: .; D: .; J: TRBJ2-7; DNA: TGTGCCAGCAGCTTCACAGGGTACTACGAGCAGTACTTC; CDR3: CASSFTGYYEQYF
V: TRBV7-2; size: once; D: TRBD2; J: TRBJ2-1; DNA: TGTGCCAGCAGCTTCGGGGGAGGGCCTTTCAATGAGCAGTTCTTC; CDR3: CASSFGGGPFNEQFF
V: TRBV11-2; size: .; D: .; J: TRBJ2-4; DNA: TGTGCCAGCCCCCCAAAGGTGGTGGGAGTAAAATACTTC; CDR3: CASPPKVVGVKYF
V: TRBV30; size: .; D: .; J: TRBJ2-7; DNA: TGTGCCTGGAGTGATCCCCCCTCTGGATACGAGCAGTACTTC; CDR3: CAWSDPPSGYEQYF
V: TRBV6-1; size: .; D: .; J: TRBJ2-7; DNA: TGTGCCAGCGGAGCCGGGACACCTCTACGGGAGCAGTACTTC; CDR3: CASGAGTPLREQYF
V: TRBV6-4; size: once; D: .; J: TRBJ2-1; DNA: TGTGCCAGCAGGACGACACCCTTAGACAATGAGCAGTTCTTC; CDR3: CASRTTPLDNEQFF
V: TRBV6-1; size: .; D: .; J: TRBJ2-3; DNA: TGTGCCAGCAGTGAAGCTCAGGGGTCTAGCACAGATACGCAGTATTTT; CDR3: CASSEAQGSSTDTQYF
V: TRBV2; size: .; D: TRBD1; J: TRBJ1-2; DNA: TGTGCCAGCAGTGACAGGGGGCCAGATCATGGCTACACCTTC; CDR3: CASSDRGPDHGYTF
V: TRBV14; size: .; D: .; J: TRBJ2-6; DNA: TGTGCCAGCAGCTGGGGCGGGACCTCTGGGGCCAACGTCCTGACTTTC; CDR3: CASSWGGTSGANVLTF
V: TRBV2; size: .; D: .; J: TRBJ2-3; DNA: TGTGCCAACAACCCATGGGATACGCAGTATTTT; CDR3: CANNPWDTQYF